These 2 T cell receptor beta chains originate from one sample sequenced in a study of neoadjuvant anti-PD-1 for oral cavity cancer. This table comes from immunoSEQ multiplex PCR, and its TCRdb copy is limited to in-frame clones, with some not included. The sample lists under 7,500 clones, around half occurring once. Specified time point: after neoadjuvant nivolumab, at surgical resection. The source was tumor tissue, collected after nivolumab (anti-PD-1) treatment. The receptors shown here come from a person aged 35 to 85 with oral cavity squamous cell carcinoma.

The V call is TRBV6-1, the J call TRBJ1-5; D remains ambiguous. V dropped 0 bases and J dropped 7 bases, with 13 bases sitting between them. The CDR3 covers 15 residues. Germline CDR1 reads MNHNS; CDR2 reads SASEGT. The CDR3 DNA reads TGTGCCAGCAGTGAAGCTGGAGGATTCATGCAGCCCCAGCATTTT. Translated: CASSEAGGFMQPQHF.

Regarding this clone: At one boundary the junction diverges from the germline segment, which might be a read error. DNA for the CDR3: TGTGCCAGCAGCAGACAGGGCCCTGGGAACACCATATATTTT. As protein: CASSRQGPGNTIYF. The chain joins TRBV5-6 to TRBJ1-3; 7 bases are a match to TRBD1. Per the germline V gene, CDR1 is SGHDT and CDR2 is YYEEEE. This CDR3 comprises 14 residues.